Listed here are 22 T cell receptor beta chains from one sample, sequenced in a study of radiotherapy plus CTLA-4 blockade in lung cancer. The table came from immunoSEQ multiplex PCR; TCRdb's copy has only in-frame clones and leaves some out. The sample holds 95,000 to 150,000 clones; just under 90% are singletons and the top ten take roughly 7%. This specimen consisted of peripheral blood, obtained from a patient treated with radiotherapy plus ipilimumab. These receptors were collected from a human donor with non-small cell lung cancer that progressed on radiotherapy plus ipilimumab.

This clone appeared once. The DNA of the CDR3 is TGTGCCAGCAGCCAGGGAGGCGGGAGAGGAGAGACCCAGTACTTC. This codes for CASSQGGGRGETQYF. This sequence joins TRBV4-2 and TRBJ2-5, with 7 bases lining up with TRBD2. The CDR3 is 15 amino acids. Per the germline V gene, CDR1 is LGHNA and CDR2 is YNFKEQ. V lost 3 bases and J lost 4; bases outside the gene matches: 8.

V usage is TRBV4-1 and J usage is TRBJ1-2, with unresolved D. The germline V gene has CDR1 MGHRA and CDR2 YSYEKL. This CDR3 has 14 amino acids. V gave up 0 bases and J gave up 4 bases, with 9 bases separating them. Here the CDR3 DNA reads TGCGCCAGCAGCCAAGATGTCAGCCTCTATGGCTACACCTTC. Its translation is CASSQDVSLYGYTF.

This chain joins TRBV30 and TRBJ1-2; the match to TRBD1 covers 7 bases. The CDR3 contains 15 residues. Germline-derived CDR1 and CDR2 are GTSNPN and SVGIG (reference sequence). Trimming took 4 bases from V and 4 from J; bases not matched to a gene: 12. CDR3 sequence: CAWTTGQSTIYGYTF. Here the CDR3 DNA reads TGTGCCTGGACAACGGGACAGTCTACGATCTATGGCTACACCTTC.

J is TRBJ2-3 and V is TRBV5-1; 13 nucleotides line up with TRBD2. Germline CDR1 reads SGHRS; CDR2 reads YFSETQ. V shed 4 bases and J 3 bases; nucleotides not matched to a gene: 5. This CDR3 contains 16 residues. CDR3 DNA: TGCGCCAGCAGCCAAACTAGCGGGAGGGGTACAGATACGCAGTATTTT. Its protein is CASSQTSGRGTDTQYF.

The J gene is TRBJ2-5, the V gene TRBV7-9; TRBD2 might be the D (6 bases). This CDR3 has 15 amino acids. Trimming removed 2 bases at V and 1 base at J, with 11 bases between. Germline CDR1 SEHNR, CDR2 FQNEAQ (reference sequence). The CDR3, as DNA: TGTGCCAGCAGCTTACGGGCGGGAACCCAAGAGACCCAGTACTTC. Its translation is CASSLRAGTQETQYF.

The V call is TRBV5-1, the J call TRBJ2-7; D tentatively reads TRBD1 or TRBD2 (7 bases each). With 5 bases removed from V and 7 bases from J, the gap between germline ends came to 31 bases. This CDR3 is built from 18 residues. Germline loops: CDR1 SGHRS, CDR2 YFSETQ. Written as DNA, the CDR3 is TGCGCCAGCAGTCGAGGGGAACTAGCGACAGGGTTTAGGGAGGAGCAGTACTTC. Its protein product is CASSRGELATGFREEQYF.

The chain recombines TRBV5-4 with TRBJ2-1, with D possibly being TRBD2 (6 bases). V lost 4 bases and J 4 bases, leaving 21 bases between the germline ends. The V gene's germline CDR1 is SGHNT and CDR2 YYREEE (reference sequence). The CDR3 has 17 residues. CDR3 sequence: CASSMGERAGRYNEQFF. The CDR3 DNA sequence: TGTGCCAGCAGCATGGGGGAGAGGGCGGGAAGGTACAATGAGCAGTTCTTC. Based on the CDR3 plus reference TRBV5-4 and TRBJ2-1, the full variable domain is ETGVTQSPTHLIKTRGQQVTLRCSSQSGHNTVSWYQQALGQGPQFIFQYYREEENGRGNFPPRFSGLQFPNYSSELNVNALELDDSALYLCASSMGERAGRYNEQFFGPGTRLTVL.

The chain recombines TRBV2 with TRBJ1-5; 7 nucleotides align to TRBD1. CDR1 SNHLY and CDR2 FYNNEI come from the germline V gene. V lost 5 bases and J lost 1; bases outside the gene matches: 2. The CDR3 extends over 14 amino acids. The CDR3 bases are TGTGCCAGCAGTTGGGACAGAAGCAATCAGCCCCAGCATTTT. It codes for CASSWDRSNQPQHF.

The CDR3 DNA follows: TGTGCCAGCAATGACGGGGCTACTATAGATGAGCAGTTCTTC. Amino acids: CASNDGATIDEQFF. V is TRBV6-1 and J is TRBJ2-1, with D perhaps matching TRBD1 or TRBD2 (5 bases each). In germline, CDR1 is MNHNS, CDR2 SASEGT. The CDR3 runs to 14 residues. Trimming took 7 bases from V and 8 from J, leaving 18 bases between them.

The chain combines TRBV29-1 with TRBJ2-1; D is ambiguous. The V and J ends lost 7 bases and 0 bases respectively, with 10 bases between them. Germline CDR1 is SQVTM and CDR2 is ANQGSEA. CDR3 length equals 13 residues. Here the CDR3 DNA reads TGCAGCGCGGACCAGAGCTCCTACAATGAGCAGTTCTTC. It specifies CSADQSSYNEQFF.

The V and J genes are TRBV30 and TRBJ1-2; a possible D gene is TRBD1 (5 bases). V lost 3 bases and J lost 8, with 13 bases in between. Germline V gene data show CDR1 as GTSNPN and CDR2 as SVGIG (reference sequence). CDR3 length: 12 amino acids. DNA of the CDR3: TGTGCCTGGAGCCTCGGACATCCCGGCTACACCTTC. Protein: CAWSLGHPGYTF.

CDR3 protein: CASSVAGSPYNEQFF. For the CDR3, the DNA is TGTGCCAGCAGCGTCGCCGGGTCACCCTACAATGAGCAGTTCTTC. The chain is built from TRBV9 and TRBJ2-1, with unresolved D. The CDR3 is 15 residues long. Germline CDR1 reads SGDLS; CDR2 reads YYNGEE. V gave up 2 bases and J gave up 2 bases, with 11 bases separating them.

The rearrangement joins TRBV5-1 to TRBJ2-1; 7 nucleotides agree with TRBD2. The junction had 4 bases not matched to a gene; V was cut back by 2 bases and J by 2 bases. Germline-derived CDR1 and CDR2 are SGHRS and YFSETQ. CDR3 length: 15 amino acids. CDR3 sequence: CASSFASGTYNEQFF. DNA for the CDR3: TGCGCCAGCAGCTTTGCTAGCGGTACCTACAATGAGCAGTTCTTC.

This sequence joins TRBV5-1 and TRBJ2-5, with TRBD2 as a possible D gene (5 bases). Germline V gene data show CDR1 as SGHRS and CDR2 as YFSETQ. The CDR3 runs to 13 residues. V lost 5 bases and J lost 5, with 13 bases in between. CDR3 protein: CASRKGVGETQYF. CDR3 nucleotides: TGCGCCAGCAGGAAGGGAGTTGGGGAGACCCAGTACTTC.

The chain joins TRBV19 to TRBJ2-3, with 8 nucleotides matching TRBD1. The CDR3 covers 13 residues. With V trimmed by 5 bases and J by 7 bases, 5 bases remained unmatched. Germline CDR1 and CDR2: LNHDA and SQIVND (reference sequence). This CDR3 reads CASSPTGGNTQYF. CDR3 DNA: TGTGCCAGTAGTCCCACAGGGGGAAATACGCAGTATTTT.

The chain uses TRBV18 and TRBJ2-7, with D tentatively TRBD2 (5 bases). Germline V lookup: CDR1 KGHSH, CDR2 LQKENI. Trimming pared 0 bases from V and 2 bases from J, leaving 11 bases between. The CDR3 totals 15 residues. This chain's CDR3 is CASSPPLGSPYEQYF. The CDR3 coding sequence is TGTGCCAGCTCACCACCGCTGGGGAGCCCCTACGAGCAGTACTTC.

This chain links TRBV2 with TRBJ2-7, with a possible D match to TRBD2 (5 bases). V lost 0 bases, J lost 3 bases, and 6 bases lay in between. CDR3 length: 13 amino acids. In germline, CDR1 is SNHLY, CDR2 FYNNEI. The CDR3 reads CASSEARGYEQYF. In DNA, the CDR3 is TGTGCCAGCAGTGAAGCCCGGGGCTACGAGCAGTACTTC. Full variable domain (rest looked up from reference TRBV2 and TRBJ2-7): EPEVTQTPSHQVTQMGQEVILRCVPISNHLYFYWYRQILGQKVEFLVSFYNNEISEKSEIFDDQFSVERPDGSNFTLKIRSTKLEDSAMYFCASSEARGYEQYFGPGTRLTVT.

The V and J genes are TRBV20-1 and TRBJ2-1; D ambiguous. The CDR3 is 11 residues long. The V gene's germline CDR1 is DFQATT and CDR2 SNEGSKA (reference sequence). Trimming took off 2 bases at V and 10 bases at J, with 9 bases between the two ends. The CDR3 loop is CSARRVTEQFF. The CDR3 DNA follows: TGCAGTGCTAGACGTGTTACAGAGCAGTTCTTC.

This chain connects TRBV27 to TRBJ1-2; tentative D call: TRBD1 (6 bases). The germline V gene encodes CDR1 MNHEY and CDR2 SMNVEV (reference sequence). The CDR3 runs to 14 residues. V was clipped by 4 bases and J by 4 bases, with 13 bases between them. The CDR3 is CASSYGGAGYGYTF. The CDR3 bases are TGTGCCAGCAGTTACGGGGGCGCCGGCTATGGCTACACCTTC.

A single count supports this clone. The chain is built from TRBV5-4 and TRBJ2-7; 7 bases agree with TRBD1. Germline V lookup: CDR1 SGHNT, CDR2 YYREEE (reference sequence). This CDR3 contains 13 residues. V was pared by 4 bases and J by 3 bases, with 4 bases of the junction left unmatched. The CDR3 DNA reads TGTGCCAGCAGCGGACGGGACAGCTACGAGCAGTACTTC. Its protein is CASSGRDSYEQYF.

This clone was seen a single time. The chain recombines TRBV7-3 with TRBJ1-3; D unresolved. The V gene lost 2 bases and the J gene lost 0 bases, with 8 bases spanning the gap. This CDR3 has 15 amino acids. CDR1 is SGHTA, CDR2 FQGTGA, per germline. The CDR3: CASSLGPNSGNTIYF. The DNA of the CDR3 is TGTGCCAGCAGCTTAGGCCCCAACTCTGGAAACACCATATATTTT.

The CDR3 coding sequence is TGTGCCAGCGTCCCGGGCGGGACCTTGTTCAGCCTCCAAGGAGGCCAGTATTTT. Translated, it gives CASVPGGTLFSLQGGQYF. This sequence joins TRBV2 and TRBJ2-3; TRBD2 might be the D (6 bases). Germline V gene sequence: CDR1 SNHLY, CDR2 FYNNEI. With 8 bases removed from V and 12 bases from J, the gap between germline ends came to 36 bases. The CDR3 has 18 amino acids.